This T cell receptor beta chain was observed in a study of CD4 and CD8 cells across lung adenocarcinoma regions. The V and J ends lost 1 base and 3 bases respectively, with 25 bases between them. The CDR3 has 19 residues. Germline-derived CDR1 and CDR2 are MGHRA and YSYEKL. TCRdb re-called the PCR reads through MiXCR, storing one row per CDR3 protein. The table has about 11,000 distinct CDR3 sequences, around 63% seen once. Localized lung adenocarcinoma, a non-small cell lung cancer, affected the donors. This clonotype was picked up a small number of times. Input material: CD8+ T cells from the margin of a lung tumor. This chain uses TRBV4-1 with TRBJ2-7, with a tentative D call TRBD2 (5 bases). The receptor comes from a male donor with lung adenocarcinoma. The CD4 and CD8 labels of this study may be unreliable. This CDR3 reads CASSQALEHARVQRYEQYF. DNA for the CDR3: TGCGCCAGCAGCCAAGCTCTGGAACACGCGCGGGTCCAGCGCTACGAGCAGTACTTC.